This TCR beta chain emerged from a study of technical replicates of blood from a few donors. The germline V and J ends were trimmed by 4 bases and 1 base, with 8 bases remaining between them. Germline V gives CDR1 SGHRS, CDR2 YFSETQ. This CDR3 comprises 14 residues. Only in-frame clones appear in the TCRdb table, and some are missing; sequencing was by immunoSEQ multiplex PCR. Counted here are about 97,000 clones, over 85% occurring once; the ten biggest clones make up about 0.3%. This clonotype originated in a human donor in good health. The sequenced material came from T cells isolated from PBMCs. J is TRBJ2-2 and V is TRBV5-1; D is possibly TRBD2 (5 bases). CDR3 sequence (DNA): TGCGCCAGCAGCACCGGACTGAACACCGGGGAGCTGTTTTTT. Its translation: CASSTGLNTGELFF.